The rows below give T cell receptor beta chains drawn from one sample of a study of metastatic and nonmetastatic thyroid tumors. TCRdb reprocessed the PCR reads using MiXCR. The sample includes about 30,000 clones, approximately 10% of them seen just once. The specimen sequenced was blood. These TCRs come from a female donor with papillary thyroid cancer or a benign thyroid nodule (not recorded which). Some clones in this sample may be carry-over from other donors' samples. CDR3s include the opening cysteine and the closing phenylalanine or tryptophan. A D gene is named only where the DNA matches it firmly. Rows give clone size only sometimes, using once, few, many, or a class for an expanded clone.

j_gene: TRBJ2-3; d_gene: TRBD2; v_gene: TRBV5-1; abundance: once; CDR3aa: CASSPLLAGGTDTQYF; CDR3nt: TGCGCCAGCAGCCCGCTACTAGCGGGGGGCACAGATACGCAGTATTTT
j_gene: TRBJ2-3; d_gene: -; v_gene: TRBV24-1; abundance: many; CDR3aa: CATSDRLTGQYF; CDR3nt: TGTGCCACCAGTGATCGGCTTACGGGGCAGTATTTT
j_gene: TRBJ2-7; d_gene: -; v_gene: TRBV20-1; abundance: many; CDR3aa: CSAPSLDRSYEQYF; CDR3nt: TGCAGTGCCCCCTCCCTGGACAGATCCTACGAGCAGTACTTC
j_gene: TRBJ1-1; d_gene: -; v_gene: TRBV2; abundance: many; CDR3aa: CASSSKNRVNTEAFF; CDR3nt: TGTGCCAGCAGTTCAAAAAACAGGGTGAACACTGAAGCTTTCTTT
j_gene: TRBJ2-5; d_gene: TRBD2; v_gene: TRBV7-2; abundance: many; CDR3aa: CASRPTSGSETQYF; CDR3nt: TGTGCCAGCAGACCAACTAGCGGGAGTGAGACCCAGTACTTC
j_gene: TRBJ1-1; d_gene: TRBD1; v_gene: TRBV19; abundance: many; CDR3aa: CASSDSGTGGLSAEAFF; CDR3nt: TGTGCCAGTAGTGATTCCGGGACAGGGGGCTTAAGCGCTGAAGCTTTCTTT
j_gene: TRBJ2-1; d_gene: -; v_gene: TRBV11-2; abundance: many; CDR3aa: CASSATGHEQFF; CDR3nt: TGTGCCAGCAGCGCGACAGGACATGAGCAGTTCTTC
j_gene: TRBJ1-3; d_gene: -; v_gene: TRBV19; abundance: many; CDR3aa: CASSTRNSGNTIYF; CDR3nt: TGTGCCAGTAGTACCCGAAACTCTGGAAACACCATATATTTT
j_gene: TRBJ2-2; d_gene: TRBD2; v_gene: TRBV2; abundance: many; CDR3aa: CASIPNWGGTENTGELFF; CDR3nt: TGTGCCAGCATTCCCAATTGGGGGGGGACGGAGAACACCGGGGAGCTGTTTTTT
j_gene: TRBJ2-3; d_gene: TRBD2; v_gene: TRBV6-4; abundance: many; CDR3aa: CASSASGEGTDTQYF; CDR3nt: TGTGCCAGCAGTGCCTCTGGGGAGGGAACAGATACGCAGTATTTT
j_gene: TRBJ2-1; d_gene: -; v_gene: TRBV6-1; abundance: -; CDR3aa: CASSEAVLDEQFF; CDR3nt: TGTGCCAGCAGTGAAGCAGTCTTGGATGAGCAGTTCTTC
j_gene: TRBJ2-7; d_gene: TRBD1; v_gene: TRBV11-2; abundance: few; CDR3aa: CASSSQSWTGSYEQYF; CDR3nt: TGTGCCAGCAGCTCTCAAAGTTGGACAGGGTCCTACGAGCAGTACTTC
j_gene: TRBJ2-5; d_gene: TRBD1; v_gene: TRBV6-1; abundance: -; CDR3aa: CASNPAQGDETQYF; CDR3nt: TGTGCCAGCAATCCGGCACAGGGGGACGAGACCCAGTACTTC
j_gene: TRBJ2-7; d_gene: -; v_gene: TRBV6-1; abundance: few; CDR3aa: CASSQDFAYEQYF; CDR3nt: TGTGCCAGCAGCCAGGACTTTGCCTACGAGCAGTACTTC
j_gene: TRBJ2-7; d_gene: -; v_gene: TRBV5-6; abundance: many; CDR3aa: CASSSRPAGSYEQYF; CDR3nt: TGTGCCAGCAGCTCCCGCCCCGCAGGATCCTACGAGCAGTACTTC
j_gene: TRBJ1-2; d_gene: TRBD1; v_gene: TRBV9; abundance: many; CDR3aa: CASSPSLDRVSHGYTF; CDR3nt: TGTGCCAGCAGCCCCTCACTCGACAGGGTGAGCCATGGCTACACCTTC
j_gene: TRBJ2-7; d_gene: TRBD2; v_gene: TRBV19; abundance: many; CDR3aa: CASSIEGGRSYEQYF; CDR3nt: TGTGCCAGTAGTATAGAGGGAGGGAGGTCCTACGAGCAGTACTTC
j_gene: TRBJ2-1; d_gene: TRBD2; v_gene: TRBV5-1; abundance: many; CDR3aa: CASSMTSGRGNEQFF; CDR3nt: TGCGCCAGCAGCATGACTAGCGGGAGAGGAAATGAGCAGTTCTTC
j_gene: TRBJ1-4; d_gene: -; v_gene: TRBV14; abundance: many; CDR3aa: CASSPGSLNEKLFF; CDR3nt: TGTGCCAGCAGCCCCGGGTCTCTTAATGAAAAACTGTTTTTT
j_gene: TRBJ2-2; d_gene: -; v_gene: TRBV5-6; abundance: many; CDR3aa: CASSFLVDVTGELFF; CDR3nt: TGTGCCAGCAGCTTTTTAGTAGATGTGACCGGGGAGCTGTTTTTT
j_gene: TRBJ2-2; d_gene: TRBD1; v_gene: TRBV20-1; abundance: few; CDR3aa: CSARDLQGALTGELFF; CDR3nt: TGCAGTGCTAGAGATCTCCAGGGGGCCTTAACCGGGGAGCTGTTTTTT